These T cell receptor beta chains were read from a single sample in a study of blood T cell repertoires in COVID-19. This table comes from immunoSEQ multiplex PCR, and its TCRdb copy is limited to in-frame clones, with some not included. The sample yields fewer than 60,000 clones, around 80% seen once. Input material: peripheral blood. The receptors originated from a man aged 25 to 45 with COVID-19, enrolled during active disease. CDR3s include the opening cysteine and the closing phenylalanine or tryptophan. Each record gives: clone size, V gene, J gene, D gene, CDR3 DNA, CDR3 protein. D genes are given only for firm matches. Size tells how often a clone was seen (once, few, many) or the class of an expanded clone, and some rows leave it out.

.	TRBV5-4	TRBJ2-7	.	TGTGCCAGCAGCCCAACTATTTCGAGAGACGAGCAGTACTTC	CASSPTISRDEQYF
.	TRBV7-9	TRBJ2-2	TRBD2	TGTGCCAGCAGCCCCAAGTCGGGGGGCACCGGGGAGCTGTTTTTT	CASSPKSGGTGELFF
.	TRBV11-2	TRBJ2-7	TRBD2	TGTGCCAGCAGCAAAAAGTCTCGCGGGGGGGCCTACGAGCAGTACTTC	CASSKKSRGGAYEQYF
.	TRBV19	TRBJ1-1	.	TGTGCCAGTAGCCCGTCAGGTTCCACTGAAGCTTTCTTT	CASSPSGSTEAFF
.	TRBV6-5	TRBJ2-7	TRBD1	TGTGTCAGCAGATGGACAGGGACCTACGAGCAGTACTTC	CVSRWTGTYEQYF
.	TRBV7-2	TRBJ1-2	TRBD1	TGTGCCAGCAGCTCCTGGACAGGGAACTATGGCTACACCTTC	CASSSWTGNYGYTF
.	TRBV30	TRBJ1-5	.	TGTGCCTGGAGGCCCCAGGGATACAATCAGCCCCAGCATTTT	CAWRPQGYNQPQHF
.	TRBV19	TRBJ2-5	.	TGTGCCAGTAGTATTTCTCGGGGGGCGGGAAAGACCCAGTACTTC	CASSISRGAGKTQYF
once	TRBV11-2	TRBJ2-3	.	TGTGCCAGCAGCATCAGGGTGGCCGATACGCAGTATTTT	CASSIRVADTQYF
.	TRBV19	TRBJ1-2	.	TGTGCCAGTAGTAGTGGACATTCGATCGGCTATGGCTACACCTTC	CASSSGHSIGYGYTF
.	TRBV6-5	TRBJ1-5	TRBD1	TGTGCCAGCAGGCCGGACAGGGGTAGTCAGCCCCAGCATTTT	CASRPDRGSQPQHF